This T cell receptor beta chain was captured by sequencing in a study of blood T cells in healthy people across ages. Germline CDR1 reads SGHTA; CDR2 reads FQGNSA. V lost 1 base and J 9 bases, leaving 13 bases between the germline ends. The CDR3 has 14 residues. Together with a sample-barcoded 5' primer, a J-beta primer mix was included in a second PCR lasting roughly 7 to 11 cycles. Researchers report that each sample yielded at least 3 million CDR3-containing paired-end reads. TCRdb used MiXCR to reprocess the 5' RACE reads, holding one entry per CDR3 protein. The sample yields around 1,800,000 distinct CDR3 sequences, around 42% seen once. Regarding the study as a whole: Age brought a roughly linear fall in TCR beta diversity measured per million T cells. Estimates based on one million T cells were treated as lower bounds.

Notes on this clonotype: The antigen is unknown.

Sequenced input: blood. This chain uses TRBV7-2 with TRBJ2-4; TRBD2 might be the D (6 bases). This clonotype was sampled from a human donor in good health. CDR3 DNA sequence: TGTGCCAGCAGCTTAGATCTGGAGGGCAGCATTCAGTACTTC. Its protein product is CASSLDLEGSIQYF.